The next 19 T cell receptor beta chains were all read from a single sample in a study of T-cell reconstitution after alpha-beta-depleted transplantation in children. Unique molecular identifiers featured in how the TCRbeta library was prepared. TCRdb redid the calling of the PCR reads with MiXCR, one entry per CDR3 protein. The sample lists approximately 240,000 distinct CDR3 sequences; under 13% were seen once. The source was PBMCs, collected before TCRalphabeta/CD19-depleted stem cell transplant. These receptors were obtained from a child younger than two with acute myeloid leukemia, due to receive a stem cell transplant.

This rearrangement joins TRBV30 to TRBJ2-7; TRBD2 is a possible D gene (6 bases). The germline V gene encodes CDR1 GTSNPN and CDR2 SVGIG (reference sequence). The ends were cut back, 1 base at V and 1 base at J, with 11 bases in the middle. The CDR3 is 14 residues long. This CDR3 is CAWSGPRGSYEQYF. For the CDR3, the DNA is TGTGCCTGGAGTGGCCCGCGGGGTTCCTACGAGCAGTACTTC.

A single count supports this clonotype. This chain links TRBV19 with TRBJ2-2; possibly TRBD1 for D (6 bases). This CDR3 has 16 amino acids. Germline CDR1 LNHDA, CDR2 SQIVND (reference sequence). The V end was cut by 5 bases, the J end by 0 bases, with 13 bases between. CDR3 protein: CASSSGDTANTGELFF. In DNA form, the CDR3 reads TGTGCCAGTAGTTCCGGGGACACCGCGAACACCGGGGAGCTGTTTTTT.

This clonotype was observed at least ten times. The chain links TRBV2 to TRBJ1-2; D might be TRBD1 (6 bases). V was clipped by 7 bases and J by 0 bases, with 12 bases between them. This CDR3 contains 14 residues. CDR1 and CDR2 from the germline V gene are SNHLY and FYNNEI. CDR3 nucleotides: TGTGCCAGCACTCAGGGGTGGGCTAACTATGGCTACACCTTC. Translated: CASTQGWANYGYTF.

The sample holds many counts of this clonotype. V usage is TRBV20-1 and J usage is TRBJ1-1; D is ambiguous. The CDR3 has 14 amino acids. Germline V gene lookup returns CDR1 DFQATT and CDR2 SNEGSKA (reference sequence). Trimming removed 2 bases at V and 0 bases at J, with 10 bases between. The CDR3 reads CSARPQVMNTEAFF. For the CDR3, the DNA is TGCAGTGCTAGACCCCAAGTAATGAACACTGAAGCTTTCTTT.

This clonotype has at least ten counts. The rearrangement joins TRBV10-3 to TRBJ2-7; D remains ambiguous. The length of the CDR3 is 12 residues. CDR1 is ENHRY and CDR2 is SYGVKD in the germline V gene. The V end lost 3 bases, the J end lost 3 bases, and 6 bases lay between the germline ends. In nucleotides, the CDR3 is TGTGCCATCAGTGAATACGTCTACGAGCAGTACTTC. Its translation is CAISEYVYEQYF.

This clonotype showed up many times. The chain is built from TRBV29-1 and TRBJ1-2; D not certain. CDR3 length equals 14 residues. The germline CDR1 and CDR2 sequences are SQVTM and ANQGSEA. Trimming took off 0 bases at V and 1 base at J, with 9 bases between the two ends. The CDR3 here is CSVEDLGFNYGYTF. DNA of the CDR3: TGCAGCGTTGAAGATCTCGGTTTTAACTATGGCTACACCTTC.

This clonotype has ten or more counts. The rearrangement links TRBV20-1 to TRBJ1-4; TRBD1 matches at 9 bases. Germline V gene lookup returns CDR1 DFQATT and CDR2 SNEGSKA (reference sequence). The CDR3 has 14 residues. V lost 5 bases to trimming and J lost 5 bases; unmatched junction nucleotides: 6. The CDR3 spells CSACHRGPNEKLFF. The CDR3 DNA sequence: TGCAGTGCTTGCCACAGGGGGCCGAATGAAAAACTGTTTTTT.

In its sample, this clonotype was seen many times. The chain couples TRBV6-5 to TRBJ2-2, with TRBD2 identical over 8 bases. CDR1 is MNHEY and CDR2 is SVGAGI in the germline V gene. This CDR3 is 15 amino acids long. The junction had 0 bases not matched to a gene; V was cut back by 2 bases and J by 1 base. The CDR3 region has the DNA TGTGCCAGCAGTTACAGCGGGAGGAACACCGGGGAGCTGTTTTTT. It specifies CASSYSGRNTGELFF.

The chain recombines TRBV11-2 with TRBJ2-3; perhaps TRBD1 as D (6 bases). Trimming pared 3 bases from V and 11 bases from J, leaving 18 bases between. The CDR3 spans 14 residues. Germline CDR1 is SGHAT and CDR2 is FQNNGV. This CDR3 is CASSFVQGWYEQYF. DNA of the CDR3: TGTGCCAGCAGCTTTGTCCAGGGGTGGTATGAGCAGTATTTT.

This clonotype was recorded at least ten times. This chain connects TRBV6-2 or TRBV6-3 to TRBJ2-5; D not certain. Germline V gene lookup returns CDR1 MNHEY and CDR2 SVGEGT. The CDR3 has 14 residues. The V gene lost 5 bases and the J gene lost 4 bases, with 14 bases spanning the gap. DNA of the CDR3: TGTGCCAGCAGTCTGCTATTTTCGTCAGAGACCCAGTACTTC. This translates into CASSLLFSSETQYF.

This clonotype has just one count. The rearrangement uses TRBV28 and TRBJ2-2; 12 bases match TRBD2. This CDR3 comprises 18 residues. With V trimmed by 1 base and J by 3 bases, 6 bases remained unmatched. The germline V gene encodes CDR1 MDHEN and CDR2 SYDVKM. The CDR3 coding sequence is TGTGCCAGCAGTTTATCGGGACTAGCGGGTACCCACACCGGGGAGCTGTTTTTT. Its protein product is CASSLSGLAGTHTGELFF.

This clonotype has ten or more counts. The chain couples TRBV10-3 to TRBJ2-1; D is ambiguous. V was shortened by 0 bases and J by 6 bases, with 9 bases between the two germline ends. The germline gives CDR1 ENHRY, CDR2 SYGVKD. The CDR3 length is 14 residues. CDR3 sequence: CAISESAGSNEQFF. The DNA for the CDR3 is TGTGCCATCAGTGAGTCGGCAGGTAGCAATGAGCAGTTCTTC.

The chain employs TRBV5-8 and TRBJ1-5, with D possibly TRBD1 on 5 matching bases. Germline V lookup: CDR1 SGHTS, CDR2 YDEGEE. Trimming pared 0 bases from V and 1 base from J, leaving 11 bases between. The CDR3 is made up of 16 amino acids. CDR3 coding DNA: TGTGCCAGCAGCTTGGGATGGGGGATCAGCAATCAGCCCCAGCATTTT. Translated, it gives CASSLGWGISNQPQHF.

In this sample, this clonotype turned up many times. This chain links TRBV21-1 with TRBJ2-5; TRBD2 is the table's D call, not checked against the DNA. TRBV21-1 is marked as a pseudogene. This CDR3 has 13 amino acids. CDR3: CASSKDRGETQYF. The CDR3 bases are TGTGCCAGCAGCAAAGATAGAGGGGAGACCCAGTACTTC.

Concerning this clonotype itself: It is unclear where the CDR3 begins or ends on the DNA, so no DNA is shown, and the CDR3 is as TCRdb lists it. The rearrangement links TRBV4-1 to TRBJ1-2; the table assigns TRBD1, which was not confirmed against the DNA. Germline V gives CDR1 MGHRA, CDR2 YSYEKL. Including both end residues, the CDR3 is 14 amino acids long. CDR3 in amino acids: CASSQDSRAYGCTF.

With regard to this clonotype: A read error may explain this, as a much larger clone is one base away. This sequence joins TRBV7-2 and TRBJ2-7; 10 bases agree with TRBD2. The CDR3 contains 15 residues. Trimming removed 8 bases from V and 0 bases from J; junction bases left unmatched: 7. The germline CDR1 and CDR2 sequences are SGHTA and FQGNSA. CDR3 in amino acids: CASGSGLAVSYEQYF. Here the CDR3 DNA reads TGTGCCAGCGGCTCCGGACTAGCGGTCTCCTACGAGCAGTACTTC.

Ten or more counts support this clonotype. The CDR3 sequence: CAISGDHSNEQFF. CDR3 nucleotide sequence: TGTGCCATCAGTGGTGACCATTCCAATGAGCAGTTCTTC. The rearrangement uses TRBV10-3 and TRBJ2-1; D ambiguous. Germline V gene lookup returns CDR1 ENHRY and CDR2 SYGVKD. Trimming removed 4 bases from V and 6 bases from J, with 10 bases in between. This CDR3 has 13 amino acids.

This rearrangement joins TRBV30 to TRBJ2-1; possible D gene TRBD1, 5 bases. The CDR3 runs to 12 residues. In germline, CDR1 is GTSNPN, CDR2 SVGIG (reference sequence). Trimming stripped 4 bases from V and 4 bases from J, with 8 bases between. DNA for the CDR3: TGTGCCTGGAACCGACAGTACAATGAGCAGTTCTTC. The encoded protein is CAWNRQYNEQFF. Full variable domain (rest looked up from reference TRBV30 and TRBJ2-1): SQTIHQWPATLVQPVGSPLSLECTVEGTSNPNLYWYRQAAGRGLQLLFYSVGIGQISSEVPQNLSASRPQDRQFILSSKKLLLSDSGFYLCAWNRQYNEQFFGPGTRLTVL.

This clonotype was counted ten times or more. As DNA, the CDR3 is TGTGCCAGCAGTCGGGGACAGTGGAAAATTTCACCCCTCCACTTT. The encoded protein is CASSRGQWKISPLHF. The V call is TRBV12-3 or TRBV12-4, the J call TRBJ1-6, with 7 nucleotides matching TRBD1. The CDR3 runs to 15 residues. V dropped 5 bases and J dropped 9; count of bases not matched to a gene: 10.